A selection of T cell receptor beta chains follows, all from one sample in a study of CD8 T cells in Susac syndrome. MiXCR, run by TCRdb on the immunoSEQ multiplex PCR reads, gives a single entry per CDR3 protein. The data contain more than 65,000 distinct CDR3 sequences, approximately 95% of them singletons. The specimen sequenced was CD8+ T cells from PBMCs. All receptors derive from a human donor in good health. The CDR3 runs from the conserved cysteine through the conserved F or W. D genes are given only for firm matches. Clone size is shown for a subset of rows, as once, few, many or a class of expanded clone.

D | length | J | size | V | CDR3 | DNA
. | 17 | TRBJ1-1 | . | TRBV5-1 | CASSWSVDFPADTEAFF | TGCGCCAGCAGCTGGAGCGTAGACTTCCCGGCCGACACTGAAGCTTTCTTT
TRBD1 | 14 | TRBJ2-1 | . | TRBV15 | CATSMTGSYNEQFF | TGTGCCACCAGCATGACAGGGTCCTACAATGAGCAGTTCTTC
. | 15 | TRBJ2-7 | . | TRBV15 | CATSRDPATTYEQYF | TGTGCCACCAGCAGAGATCCGGCTACAACCTACGAGCAGTACTTC
. | 11 | TRBJ1-1 | once | TRBV12-3/TRBV12-4 | CASSRDFEAFF | TGTGCCAGCAGTCGGGACTTTGAAGCTTTCTTT
. | 13 | TRBJ1-2 | . | TRBV5-6 | CASSLGTADGYTF | TGTGCCAGCAGCTTAGGGACGGCGGATGGCTACACCTTC
. | 13 | TRBJ2-1 | . | TRBV14 | CASSLSLDNEQFF | TGTGCCAGCAGCCTGTCGTTAGACAATGAGCAGTTCTTC
TRBD2 | 19 | TRBJ2-1 | . | TRBV9 | CASSVVSSGDMSSYNEQFF | TGTGCCAGCAGCGTAGTGTCTAGCGGGGATATGAGCTCCTACAATGAGCAGTTCTTC
. | 14 | TRBJ2-2 | . | TRBV14 | CASSQVQGAGELFF | TGTGCCAGCAGCCAAGTTCAAGGAGCCGGGGAGCTGTTTTTT
. | 13 | TRBJ1-6 | . | TRBV28 | CASSLGRGSPLHF | TGTGCCAGCAGCTTAGGTCGGGGATCACCCCTCCACTTT
TRBD1 | 18 | TRBJ2-4 | . | TRBV6-2/TRBV6-3 | CASRQISGTGKDKNIQYF | TGTGCCAGCCGTCAGATCTCCGGGACAGGAAAGGACAAAAACATTCAGTACTTC
TRBD1 | 15 | TRBJ2-3 | . | TRBV28 | CASSRWDRNTDTQYF | TGTGCCAGCAGCCGTTGGGACAGGAATACAGATACGCAGTATTTT
TRBD1 | 14 | TRBJ2-3 | . | TRBV7-9 | CATADRGGTDTQYF | TGTGCCACCGCGGACAGGGGGGGCACAGATACGCAGTATTTT
. | 10 | TRBJ2-3 | . | TRBV7-9 | CASRGNTQYF | TGTGCCAGCAGGGGGAATACGCAGTATTTT
TRBD1 | 15 | TRBJ1-1 | . | TRBV6-5 | CASSPYAQGITEAFF | TGTGCCAGCAGCCCCTACGCACAGGGGATCACTGAAGCTTTCTTT
. | 14 | TRBJ1-4 | once | TRBV5-6 | CASSPGLRHEKLFF | TGTGCCAGCAGCCCGGGATTGAGGCATGAAAAACTGTTTTTT
. | 15 | TRBJ1-1 | . | TRBV3-1 | CASSQAYQGSPEAFF | TGTGCCAGCAGCCAAGCATACCAGGGGAGCCCTGAAGCTTTCTTT
. | 12 | TRBJ2-3 | . | TRBV7-9 | CASSPRADTQYF | TGTGCCAGCAGCCCGAGGGCAGATACGCAGTATTTT
. | 15 | TRBJ2-1 | . | TRBV19 | CASSPSGSSYNEQFF | TGTGCCAGTAGTCCTTCAGGGAGCTCCTACAATGAGCAGTTCTTC
. | 14 | TRBJ2-3 | . | TRBV7-8 | CASILRGPSDTQYF | TGTGCCAGCATCTTAAGGGGCCCCTCAGATACGCAGTATTTT
. | 12 | TRBJ2-1 | . | TRBV29-1 | CSVAYFRNEQFF | TGCAGCGTTGCTTACTTCAGGAATGAGCAGTTCTTC
. | 13 | TRBJ1-5 | . | TRBV6-5 | CAGDGNSNQPQHF | TGTGCCGGGGACGGTAATAGCAATCAGCCCCAGCATTTT
. | 14 | TRBJ2-2 | . | TRBV15 | CATSRAQGIGELFF | TGTGCCACCAGCAGAGCCCAGGGGATCGGGGAGCTGTTTTTT
TRBD2 | 16 | TRBJ2-5 | . | TRBV7-9 | CASSSNLAGNQETQYF | TGTGCCAGCAGCTCCAACTTAGCGGGGAACCAAGAGACCCAGTACTTC
TRBD1 | 13 | TRBJ1-2 | . | TRBV6-6 | CASRAGQGVGYTF | TGTGCCAGCAGAGCGGGACAGGGCGTTGGCTACACCTTC
. | 13 | TRBJ2-7 | . | TRBV20-1 | CSARDTQSYEQYF | TGCAGTGCTAGAGATACACAGTCCTACGAGCAGTACTTC
. | 16 | TRBJ2-1 | . | TRBV18 | CASSPPSGSSYNEQFF | TGTGCCAGCTCACCACCTTCAGGGAGCTCCTACAATGAGCAGTTCTTC
TRBD1 | 15 | TRBJ2-4 | . | TRBV5-1 | CASNRDRGLSRIQYF | TGCGCCAGCAACCGGGACAGGGGATTATCACGCATTCAGTACTTC
. | 14 | TRBJ2-7 | . | TRBV6-6 | CASSYMDNSYEQYF | TGTGCCAGCAGTTACATGGACAACTCCTACGAGCAGTACTTC
. | 13 | TRBJ2-7 | once | TRBV6-5 | CASSYELFYEQYF | TGTGCCAGCAGTTACGAGTTGTTCTACGAGCAGTACTTC
. | 15 | TRBJ2-3 | . | TRBV20-1 | CSARGPADLTDTQYF | TGCAGTGCTAGAGGACCAGCGGACCTCACAGATACGCAGTATTTT
. | 16 | TRBJ1-1 | . | TRBV9 | CASSPVWQGPNTEAFF | TGTGCCAGCAGCCCAGTGTGGCAGGGACCGAACACTGAAGCTTTCTTT
. | 17 | TRBJ2-5 | . | TRBV12-3/TRBV12-4 | CASSLTRGNSPGETQYF | TGTGCCAGCAGTTTAACCCGGGGGAACAGTCCTGGGGAGACCCAGTACTTC
TRBD1 | 14 | TRBJ2-7 | . | TRBV3-1 | CASTPGQGSYEQYF | TGTGCCAGCACCCCCGGACAGGGGTCCTACGAGCAGTACTTC
. | 14 | TRBJ2-3 | . | TRBV27 | CASSPLTLGDTQYF | TGTGCCAGCAGCCCTCTGACTTTAGGAGATACGCAGTATTTT
. | 14 | TRBJ1-2 | . | TRBV24-1 | CATSEPDRTYGYTF | TGTGCCACCAGTGAGCCGGACAGAACTTATGGCTACACCTTC
. | 14 | TRBJ1-6 | . | TRBV19 | CAIGYGGGNSPLHF | TGTGCCATTGGATATGGGGGAGGGAATTCACCCCTCCACTTT
. | 13 | TRBJ2-3 | . | TRBV12-3/TRBV12-4 | CASTRGEPDTQYF | TGTGCCAGCACTAGGGGGGAACCAGATACGCAGTATTTT
. | 16 | TRBJ2-6 | once | TRBV20-1 | CSASDDWASGANVLTF | TGCAGTGCTAGTGATGACTGGGCCTCTGGGGCCAACGTCCTGACTTTC
. | 15 | TRBJ2-7 | . | TRBV28 | CASSLKDDGWYEQYF | TGTGCCAGCAGTTTAAAGGACGACGGTTGGTACGAGCAGTACTTC
. | 15 | TRBJ1-2 | . | TRBV7-3 | CASRPGEYPNYGYTF | TGTGCCAGCAGGCCTGGGGAATACCCTAACTATGGCTACACCTTC
TRBD2 | 13 | TRBJ2-3 | . | TRBV2 | CASSYAGGDTQYF | TGTGCCAGCAGTTATGCGGGGGGGGATACGCAGTATTTT
TRBD1 | 17 | TRBJ1-1 | . | TRBV6-1 | CASSPKGRGGMNTEAFF | TGTGCCAGCAGTCCGAAGGGCAGGGGGGGGATGAACACTGAAGCTTTCTTT
. | 14 | TRBJ2-7 | . | TRBV4-1 | CASSQGTFDYEQYF | TGCGCCAGCAGCCAAGGGACTTTCGACTACGAGCAGTACTTC
. | 13 | TRBJ1-5 | . | TRBV5-1 | CASSAGSNQPQHF | TGCGCCAGCAGCGCTGGAAGCAATCAGCCCCAGCATTTT
. | 14 | TRBJ2-5 | . | TRBV7-2 | CASSQGRQQETQYF | TGTGCCAGCAGCCAAGGTCGGCAGCAAGAGACCCAGTACTTC
TRBD1 | 17 | TRBJ1-5 | once | TRBV4-1 | CASSTRTGPYSNQPQHF | TGCGCCAGCAGCACCCGGACAGGTCCCTATAGCAATCAGCCCCAGCATTTT
TRBD2 | 14 | TRBJ2-2 | . | TRBV29-1 | CSVESGGNTGELFF | TGCAGCGTTGAAAGCGGGGGTAACACCGGGGAGCTGTTTTTT
TRBD2 | 17 | TRBJ2-1 | . | TRBV2 | CATLLGLAGGPEDEQFF | TGTGCCACCCTCTTAGGACTAGCGGGGGGGCCGGAGGATGAGCAGTTCTTC
. | 14 | TRBJ2-5 | . | TRBV23-1 | CASKEYSSQETQYF | TGCGCCAGCAAGGAATACTCGAGCCAAGAGACCCAGTACTTC
TRBD2 | 16 | TRBJ2-5 | . | TRBV28 | CAISLAGVPLQETQYF | TGTGCCATCTCACTAGCGGGGGTTCCTCTCCAAGAGACCCAGTACTTC
. | 13 | TRBJ2-7 | . | TRBV30 | CAWSGAMAHEQYF | TGTGCCTGGAGTGGCGCTATGGCCCACGAGCAGTACTTC
. | 15 | TRBJ1-6 | . | TRBV28 | CASSLGRTENSPLHF | TGTGCCAGCAGTTTGGGGAGGACAGAGAATTCACCCCTCCACTTT
. | 17 | TRBJ2-2 | . | TRBV3-1 | CASSQDHLSGYTGELFF | TGTGCCAGCAGCCAAGATCATCTTTCAGGGTATACCGGGGAGCTGTTTTTT
TRBD2 | 15 | TRBJ2-7 | . | TRBV19 | CASSFGLAGSYEQYF | TGTGCCAGTAGTTTCGGACTAGCGGGATCCTACGAGCAGTACTTC
. | 11 | TRBJ2-3 | . | TRBV30 | CAWDRLDTQYF | TGTGCCTGGGACCGACTAGATACGCAGTATTTT
. | 14 | TRBJ1-1 | . | TRBV6-2/TRBV6-3 | CASSTGRLNTEVFF | TGTGCCAGCAGTACAGGGCGGTTGAACACTGAAGTTTTCTTT
. | 16 | TRBJ2-2 | . | TRBV18 | CASSPGQAGNTGELFF | TGTGCCAGCTCACCAGGGCAGGCTGGAAACACCGGGGAGCTGTTTTTT
. | 14 | TRBJ2-5 | . | TRBV7-9 | CASSLVQAKETQYF | TGTGCCAGCAGCTTAGTACAGGCGAAAGAGACCCAGTACTTC
. | 13 | TRBJ1-1 | . | TRBV9 | CASSVEGVTEAFF | TGTGCCAGCAGCGTCGAAGGGGTAACTGAAGCTTTCTTT